The 19 T cell receptor beta chains reported below all come from one sample, sequenced in a study of cytomegalovirus exposure and HLA in healthy donors. Amplification used 60 Vbeta primers and 13 Jbeta primers. Repertoires were generated with immunoSEQ multiplex PCR, while TCRdb's copy carries only in-frame clones and drops some. Of some 100,000 clones in the sample, roughly three quarters are singletons; the top ten hold roughly 3.7%. The sample was PBMCs. The receptors stem from a female donor in good health and CMV-seropositive.

V and J are TRBV6-5 and TRBJ1-1; 8 bases map to TRBD1. The CDR3 is 16 residues long. V gave up 1 base and J gave up 5 bases; unmatched junction bases: 9. Germline V lookup: CDR1 MNHEY, CDR2 SVGAGI. Here the CDR3 DNA reads TGTGCCAGCAGTTACTTGACGGCAGGGGGCGGTACTGAAGCTTTCTTT. It specifies CASSYLTAGGGTEAFF.

The chain has TRBV5-1 and TRBJ2-7; D gene ambiguous. CDR1 is SGHRS and CDR2 is YFSETQ in the germline V gene. The ends were cut back, 5 bases at V and 2 bases at J, with 14 bases in the middle. The CDR3 loop spans 14 amino acids. This CDR3 is CASSPTAATYEQYF. The DNA of the CDR3 is TGCGCCAGCAGTCCCACCGCGGCCACCTACGAGCAGTACTTC. Full variable domain (outside the CDR3, taken from reference TRBV5-1 and TRBJ2-7): KAGVTQTPRYLIKTRGQQVTLSCSPISGHRSVSWYQQTPGQGLQFLFEYFSETQRNKGNFPGRFSGRQFSNSRSEMNVSTLELGDSALYLCASSPTAATYEQYFGPGTRLTVT.

V usage is TRBV6-5 and J usage is TRBJ1-2; 7 bases match TRBD1. There are 14 residues in the CDR3. Germline loops: CDR1 MNHEY, CDR2 SVGAGI. V shed 5 bases, J shed 6 bases, and the junction held 9 bases outside the gene matches. The CDR3 reads CASSPFDRADGYTF. The CDR3 DNA sequence: TGTGCCAGCAGTCCTTTCGACAGGGCGGATGGCTACACCTTC.

The J gene is TRBJ2-3, the V gene TRBV2; 11 bases match TRBD2. Germline CDR1 SNHLY, CDR2 FYNNEI. This CDR3 comprises 15 residues. After removal of 3 bases from V and 6 bases from J, the junction contained 5 bases not matched to a gene. CDR3 residues: CASSDQLAGADTQYF. In DNA form, the CDR3 reads TGTGCCAGCAGTGACCAACTAGCGGGGGCGGATACGCAGTATTTT.

The chain couples TRBV20-1 to TRBJ1-2; weak D call: TRBD1 (5 bases). CDR1 and CDR2 (germline): DFQATT, SNEGSKA (reference sequence). CDR3 length equals 10 residues. The germline V and J ends were trimmed by 6 bases and 6 bases, with 8 bases remaining between them. For the CDR3, the DNA is TGCAGTGCCTTACAGGATGGCTACACCTTC. Its protein is CSALQDGYTF.

The chain uses TRBV20-1 and TRBJ1-5; D is possibly TRBD1 (5 bases). V lost 1 base to trimming and J lost 9 bases, with 7 bases between them. The CDR3 runs 11 residues. CDR1 and CDR2 (germline): DFQATT, SNEGSKA (reference sequence). The CDR3 loop is CSARGGGPQHF. For the CDR3, the DNA is TGCAGTGCTAGAGGGGGCGGGCCCCAGCATTTT.

This sequence joins TRBV18 and TRBJ2-3, with 9 nucleotides matching TRBD2. Germline values: CDR1 KGHSH, CDR2 LQKENI. The CDR3 has 18 amino acids. After removal of 0 bases from V and 1 base from J, the junction contained 8 bases not matched to a gene. The CDR3 spells CASSPPGRGGMGTDTQYF. The CDR3 DNA reads as TGTGCCAGCTCACCACCGGGGCGGGGGGGCATGGGCACAGATACGCAGTATTTT.

V is TRBV6-5 and J is TRBJ2-7, with TRBD2 matching over 7 bases. CDR3 size: 14 residues. Looked up from germline, CDR1 is MNHEY and CDR2 is SVGAGI. Losses at the gene ends were 6 bases for V and 5 bases for J; bases not matched to a gene: 10. CDR3 in DNA: TGTGCCAGCAGAGATGTGGCGGGAGCCAACGAGCAGTACTTC. This encodes CASRDVAGANEQYF.

V usage is TRBV7-7 and J usage is TRBJ2-5; TRBD1 matches at 7 bases. There are 15 residues in the CDR3. V gave up 1 base and J gave up 5 bases; unmatched junction bases: 7. In germline, CDR1 is SSHAT, CDR2 FNYEAQ (reference sequence). Here the CDR3 DNA reads TGTGCCAGCAGCTTAGGTCCCGGACAGGTGGAGACCCAGTACTTC. Amino acids: CASSLGPGQVETQYF.

This clone was recorded once. The rearrangement links TRBV2 to TRBJ1-1, with 7 bases aligning to TRBD1. This CDR3 is 15 amino acids long. Trimming at V came to 3 bases and at J to 0 bases, leaving 4 bases not matched to a gene. The germline V gene has CDR1 SNHLY and CDR2 FYNNEI. DNA for the CDR3: TGTGCCAGCAGTGACGGGGACAGAATGAACACTGAAGCTTTCTTT. Encoded protein: CASSDGDRMNTEAFF.

V and J are TRBV27 and TRBJ2-2; 7 bases map to TRBD1. Looked up from germline, CDR1 is MNHEY and CDR2 is SMNVEV (reference sequence). The CDR3 is 13 amino acids. The V gene end was trimmed by 6 bases and the J gene end by 5 bases; junction bases not matched to a gene: 3. The CDR3 bases are TGTGCCAGCAGATCCAGGGGGACCGGGGAGCTGTTTTTT. Translated: CASRSRGTGELFF.

Here the CDR3 reads CASSLEGQLQETQYF. The CDR3 region has the DNA TGTGCCAGCAGCTTAGAGGGACAGCTACAAGAGACCCAGTACTTC. The chain joins TRBV7-8 to TRBJ2-5; TRBD1 agrees at 7 bases. Germline V gives CDR1 SGHVS, CDR2 FQNEAQ. The CDR3 loop spans 15 amino acids. V was pared by 1 base and J by 2 bases, with 4 bases of the junction left unmatched.

The gene calls are TRBV7-2 and TRBJ2-7, with TRBD1 matching over 8 bases. The CDR3 contains 14 residues. V was clipped by 5 bases and J by 3 bases; unmatched bases: 6. The germline gives CDR1 SGHTA, CDR2 FQGNSA. This CDR3 is CASSRDRGGYEQYF. In DNA form, the CDR3 reads TGTGCCAGCAGCCGCGACAGGGGCGGCTACGAGCAGTACTTC.

This sequence joins TRBV7-9 and TRBJ2-3; 7 positions agree with TRBD2. The CDR3 contains 14 residues. CDR1 is SEHNR, CDR2 FQNEAQ, per germline (reference sequence). The V gene end was trimmed by 6 bases and the J gene end by 6 bases; junction bases not matched to a gene: 9. In DNA form, the CDR3 reads TGTGCCAGCAGTTCCTCACGGGAGGTTGATACGCAGTATTTT. Translated: CASSSSREVDTQYF.

This chain links TRBV4-3 with TRBJ2-2, with 7 bases aligning to TRBD1. The CDR3 is 16 amino acids. CDR1 and CDR2 (germline): LGHNA, YSLEER. Trimming cost V 3 bases and J 4 bases; bases outside gene matches: 8. In DNA, the CDR3 is TGCGCCAGCAGCCATTCAAGGGACAGAGTCACCGGGGAGCTGTTTTTT. Amino acids: CASSHSRDRVTGELFF.

This clone was picked up one time. The chain combines TRBV11-1 with TRBJ1-2, with TRBD1 matching over 8 bases. Germline values: CDR1 SGHAT, CDR2 FQDESV (reference sequence). V lost 5 bases to trimming and J lost 8 bases; unmatched junction nucleotides: 7. There are 13 residues in the CDR3. For the CDR3, the DNA is TGTGCCAGCAGCCGACAAGGACAGGGCGGCTACACCTTC. This gives the protein CASSRQGQGGYTF.

The chain employs TRBV2 and TRBJ2-5; 7 bases fit TRBD1. Germline trimming cut 5 bases from V and 5 bases from J; bases unmatched to any gene: 8. Germline assignment: CDR1 SNHLY and CDR2 FYNNEI. The CDR3 has 14 amino acids. CDR3 sequence: CASSLDRVGETQYF. The CDR3, as DNA: TGTGCCAGCAGTCTCGACAGGGTCGGGGAGACCCAGTACTTC.

This clone has a single count. This chain uses TRBV10-1 with TRBJ2-5; 9 nucleotides align to TRBD2. This CDR3 has 15 amino acids. Germline loops: CDR1 WNHNN, CDR2 SYGVQD (reference sequence). V was clipped by 5 bases and J by 1 base; unmatched bases: 5. This CDR3 is CASSPSGRPQETQYF. CDR3 DNA: TGCGCCAGCAGTCCGAGCGGGAGGCCCCAAGAGACCCAGTACTTC.

This clone was observed a handful of times. The chain links TRBV4-1 to TRBJ2-3; TRBD1 is a possible D gene (7 bases). With 4 bases removed from V and 5 bases from J, the gap between germline ends came to 19 bases. The CDR3 has 16 amino acids. The germline V gene has CDR1 MGHRA and CDR2 YSYEKL. CDR3 loop: CASSLFDREVEDTQYF. CDR3 DNA: TGCGCCAGCAGCCTATTTGACAGGGAGGTAGAAGATACGCAGTATTTT.